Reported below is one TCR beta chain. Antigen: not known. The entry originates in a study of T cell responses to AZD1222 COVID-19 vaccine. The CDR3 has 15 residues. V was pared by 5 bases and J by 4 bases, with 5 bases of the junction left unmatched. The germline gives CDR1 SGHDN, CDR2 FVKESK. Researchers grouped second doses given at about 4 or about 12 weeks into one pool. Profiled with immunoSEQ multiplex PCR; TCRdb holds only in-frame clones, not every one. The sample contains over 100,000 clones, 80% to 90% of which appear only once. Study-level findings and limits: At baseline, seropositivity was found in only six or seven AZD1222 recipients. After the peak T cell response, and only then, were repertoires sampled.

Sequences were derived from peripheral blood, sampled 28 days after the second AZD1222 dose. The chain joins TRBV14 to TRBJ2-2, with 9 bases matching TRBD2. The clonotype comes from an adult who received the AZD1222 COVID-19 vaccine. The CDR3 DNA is TGTGCCAGCAGCGTGGCGGGGGGGCTCACCGGGGAGCTGTTTTTT. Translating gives CASSVAGGLTGELFF. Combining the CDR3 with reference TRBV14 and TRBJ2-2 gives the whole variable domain EAGVTQFPSHSVIEKGQTVTLRCDPISGHDNLYWYRRVMGKEIKFLLHFVKESKQDESGMPNNRFLAERTGGTYSTLKVQPAELEDSGVYFCASSVAGGLTGELFFGEGSRLTVL.